These T cell receptor beta chains were read from a single sample in a study of T cells in Graves' hyperthyroidism and ophthalmopathy. TCRdb reanalysed the multiplex PCR reads using MiXCR and keeps one entry per CDR3 protein. The table includes about 290,000 distinct CDR3 sequences, around 13% detected once. Sequencing input: blood. Every receptor here comes from a woman in her thirties or forties with Graves' hyperthyroidism. The CDR3 runs from the conserved cysteine through the conserved F or W. The D gene is left open where the match is weak. Clone size is stated in some rows and not others, as once, few, many or a class when expanded.

few	TRBV20-1	NA	TRBJ1-5	TGCAGTGCTAGAGTGGAGGGGACAAGCAATCAGCCCCAGCATTTT	CSARVEGTSNQPQHF
many	TRBV6-1	NA	TRBJ1-5	TGTGCCAGCCCCGGGCCTCATCAGCCCCAGCATTTT	CASPGPHQPQHF
many	TRBV2	TRBD2	TRBJ2-3	TGTGCCAGCAGTGAAGAGGCGGGAGGGCCCTCAGATACGCAGTATTTT	CASSEEAGGPSDTQYF
many	TRBV28	NA	TRBJ1-1	TGTGCCAGCAGTTTATTGGAGTACACTGAAGCTTTCTTT	CASSLLEYTEAFF
many	TRBV12-3/TRBV12-4	TRBD1	TRBJ2-7	TGTGCCAGCAGTTTGACAGGGGTTAGGGACGAGCAGTACTTC	CASSLTGVRDEQYF
few	TRBV13	NA	TRBJ2-7	TGTGCCAGCAGCTTAGGACTAGCAATAGGTTACGAGCAGTACTTC	CASSLGLAIGYEQYF
many	TRBV7-9	TRBD2	TRBJ2-1	TGTGCCAGCAGCTCTAGCGGGAGGAAAGACAATGAGCAGTTCTTC	CASSSSGRKDNEQFF
many	TRBV7-2	NA	TRBJ2-3	TGTGCCAGCAGCTCGGGTGGGACCGCAGATACGCAGTATTTT	CASSSGGTADTQYF
many	TRBV3-1	NA	TRBJ2-4	TGTGCCAGCAGCCCCGCTCGAGGAGACAAAAACATTCAGTACTTC	CASSPARGDKNIQYF
NA	TRBV12-3/TRBV12-4	TRBD2	TRBJ2-2	TGTGCCAGCAGACGACTAGCGGGCCATAGGTCTACCGGGGAGCTGTTTTTT	CASRRLAGHRSTGELFF
many	TRBV12-3/TRBV12-4	TRBD1	TRBJ2-4	TGTGCCAGCAGTTGGGGCAGGGGGCTAGCCAAAAACATTCAGTACTTC	CASSWGRGLAKNIQYF
many	TRBV27	NA	TRBJ1-1	TGTGCCAGCAGTTTTGTTTTTTCGGGGAAAAGTACTGAAGCTTTCTTT	CASSFVFSGKSTEAFF
many	TRBV3-1	TRBD1	TRBJ2-5	TGTGCCAGCGGGACAGGGGGCCCAGAGACCCAGTACTTC	CASGTGGPETQYF
many	TRBV10-3	TRBD2	TRBJ2-7	TGTGCCACCAAGGGAGGCGGGAGTGGGGTTTACGAGCAGTACTTC	CATKGGGSGVYEQYF
many	TRBV7-2	NA	TRBJ1-2	TGTGCCAGCAGCTTCGGACAGACATATGGCTACACCTTC	CASSFGQTYGYTF